The present entry profiles one T cell receptor beta chain with its context. These data are taken from a study of blood T cell repertoires in COVID-19. Some clones are missing from TCRdb's copy, which holds only in-frame ones; the method was immunoSEQ multiplex PCR. The profile shows some 37,000 clones, 75% to 95% of them singletons. V dropped 6 bases and J dropped 4; count of bases not matched to a gene: 7. The length of the CDR3 is 16 residues. Germline V lookup: CDR1 MNHEY, CDR2 SMNVEV (reference sequence). J is TRBJ2-1 and V is TRBV27, with 12 bases identical to TRBD2. Material for sequencing was peripheral blood. This TCR came from a human donor in a cohort sampled during active COVID-19. CDR3 DNA: TGTGCCAGCAGGTTGAGACTAGCGGGAGTTTACAATGAGCAGTTCTTC. It specifies CASRLRLAGVYNEQFF.